Each of the 20 T cell receptor beta chains below was sequenced from the same sample in a study of identical twins. Each CDR3 protein gets one entry after TCRdb re-called the 5' RACE reads with MiXCR. Counted here are approximately 700,000 distinct CDR3 sequences, 5.5% to 6.5% occurring once; the ten biggest clones make up 1.5% to 2%. Material for sequencing was naive T cells sorted from blood. Receptor source: a man aged 18 to 29 in good health.

The V and J genes are TRBV12-3 or TRBV12-4 and TRBJ1-2; TRBD1 aligns across 7 bases. With V trimmed by 5 bases and J by 6 bases, 9 bases remained unmatched. The CDR3 spans 14 residues. In nucleotides, the CDR3 is TGTGCCAGCAGTGCAGAACAGGGGATTAATGGCTACACCTTC. Translation gives CASSAEQGINGYTF.

This clonotype was detected only a few times. V gene TRBV6-5 combines with J gene TRBJ2-3, with D unresolved. CDR1 is MNHEY, CDR2 SVGAGI, per germline. V was pared by 2 bases and J by 2 bases, with 11 bases between. This CDR3 is 15 amino acids long. CDR3 in amino acids: CASSYGLAPTDTQYF. The CDR3 DNA is TGTGCCAGCAGTTACGGATTAGCCCCCACAGATACGCAGTATTTT.

This clonotype occurred a few times. V and J are TRBV4-2 and TRBJ2-7; 14 bases are shared with TRBD2. Looked up from germline, CDR1 is LGHNA and CDR2 is YNFKEQ. V was clipped by 4 bases and J by 5 bases; unmatched bases: 4. CDR3 length equals 15 residues. This CDR3 reads CASSPRLAGGNEQYF. The CDR3 coding sequence is TGTGCCAGCAGCCCAAGACTAGCGGGAGGGAACGAGCAGTACTTC.

The gene calls are TRBV5-1 and TRBJ2-5; 10 nucleotides agree with TRBD2. Per the germline V gene, CDR1 is SGHRS and CDR2 is YFSETQ. There are 14 residues in the CDR3. V was pared by 4 bases and J by 5 bases, with 5 bases of the junction left unmatched. In DNA, the CDR3 is TGCGCCAGCAGCACATCTAGCGGGAGTGAGACCCAGTACTTC. Its translation: CASSTSSGSETQYF.

This clonotype was seen repeatedly, ten times or more. The chain combines TRBV6-1 with TRBJ2-2; D is uncertain. The CDR3 consists of 16 residues. Germline V gives CDR1 MNHNS, CDR2 SASEGT. The ends were cut back, 0 bases at V and 6 bases at J, with 14 bases in the middle. Here the CDR3 reads CASSEASATVSGELFF. As DNA, the CDR3 is TGTGCCAGCAGTGAAGCGTCGGCCACAGTATCCGGGGAGCTGTTTTTT.

The rearrangement links TRBV4-2 to TRBJ2-7; D gene uncertain. The CDR3 sequence is 16 residues long. Trimming took 3 bases from V and 0 from J, leaving 15 bases between them. Germline CDR1 is LGHNA and CDR2 is YNFKEQ. CDR3: CASSHASADPSYEQYF. The CDR3 DNA reads as TGTGCCAGCAGCCATGCATCGGCGGATCCCTCCTACGAGCAGTACTTC.

This clonotype showed up just a few times. The chain employs TRBV5-5 and TRBJ1-1, with D possibly being TRBD1 (6 bases). Trimming took off 1 base at V and 8 bases at J, with 12 bases between the two ends. The CDR3 spans 13 residues. The V gene's germline CDR1 is SGHKS and CDR2 YYEKEE (reference sequence). The CDR3 sequence: CASSLWGAREAFF. CDR3 coding DNA: TGTGCCAGCAGCTTGTGGGGGGCCCGAGAAGCTTTCTTT.

The chain recombines TRBV5-5 with TRBJ1-2; D not certain. Trimming took off 1 base at V and 4 bases at J, with 14 bases between the two ends. This CDR3 region has 15 residues. Per the germline V gene, CDR1 is SGHKS and CDR2 is YYEKEE (reference sequence). CDR3 sequence: CASSLREILGYGYTF. CDR3 bases: TGTGCCAGCAGCTTGAGGGAAATACTAGGCTATGGCTACACCTTC.

The CDR3 DNA reads as TGTGCCAGCAGCCCAAGTGCCCGGGCAGGGAGCCTGGTCAATGAGCAGTTCTTC. Translated, it gives CASSPSARAGSLVNEQFF. The chain has TRBV11-2 and TRBJ2-1; the D call may be TRBD1 or TRBD2 (5 bases each). This CDR3 region has 18 residues. Trimming took off 5 bases at V and 6 bases at J, with 26 bases between the two ends. Per the germline V gene, CDR1 is SGHAT and CDR2 is FQNNGV.

The chain carries TRBV5-1 and TRBJ2-1; 7 bases are a match to TRBD1. With V trimmed by 3 bases and J by 5 bases, 11 bases remained unmatched. CDR1 is SGHRS, CDR2 YFSETQ, per germline. The length of the CDR3 is 16 residues. CDR3 DNA sequence: TGCGCCAGCAGCTCCAAAGACAGGGACCGGAACAATGAGCAGTTCTTC. Protein sequence: CASSSKDRDRNNEQFF.

This clonotype turned up a few times. The chain is built from TRBV7-7 and TRBJ2-3; 7 nucleotides match TRBD1. The CDR3 runs to 14 residues. Germline assignment: CDR1 SSHAT and CDR2 FNYEAQ (reference sequence). After removal of 5 bases from V and 7 bases from J, the junction contained 9 bases not matched to a gene. The CDR3 nucleotides are TGTGCCAGCAGCCCAGACAGGGCCTTTAATACGCAGTATTTT. Its translation is CASSPDRAFNTQYF.

The rearrangement uses TRBV19 and TRBJ2-7, with 7 positions matching TRBD2. The trim removed 3 bases at V and 3 bases at J, leaving 5 bases unmatched. The CDR3 extends over 14 amino acids. Germline CDR1 is LNHDA and CDR2 is SQIVND (reference sequence). CDR3 amino acids: CASSIGLADYEQYF. The CDR3 DNA reads as TGTGCCAGTAGTATCGGGCTAGCGGACTACGAGCAGTACTTC.

This clonotype was counted ten times or more. V usage is TRBV20-1 and J usage is TRBJ2-3, with TRBD2 matching over 10 bases. The germline V gene has CDR1 DFQATT and CDR2 SNEGSKA (reference sequence). V shed 1 base, J shed 0 bases, and the junction held 4 bases outside the gene matches. The CDR3 spans 16 residues. CDR3 DNA: TGCAGTGCTAGAGTGTGGACTAGCGGTAGCACAGATACGCAGTATTTT. Encoded protein: CSARVWTSGSTDTQYF.

This clonotype showed up many times. The chain carries TRBV7-2 and TRBJ2-1, with TRBD2 as a possible D gene (6 bases). The length of the CDR3 is 13 residues. Germline CDR1 is SGHTA and CDR2 is FQGNSA. The ends were cut back, 6 bases at V and 10 bases at J, with 16 bases in the middle. CDR3 DNA sequence: TGTGCCAGCAGGAAAAAAACTAGCAGAGAGCAGTTCTTC. It encodes CASRKKTSREQFF.

This clonotype has ten or more counts. J is TRBJ1-6 and V is TRBV15; 7 positions match TRBD1. J lost 6 bases, V lost 0 bases, and 2 bases had no gene match. CDR1 and CDR2 from the germline V gene are LNHNV and YYDKDF (reference sequence). This CDR3 contains 15 residues. This CDR3 is CATSRETGPNSPLHF. For the CDR3, the DNA is TGTGCCACCAGCAGAGAGACAGGGCCTAATTCACCCCTCCACTTT. Supplemented by reference TRBV15 and TRBJ1-6, the full variable domain reads DAMVIQNPRYQVTQFGKPVTLSCSQTLNHNVMYWYQQKSSQAPKLLFHYYDKDFNNEADTPDNFQSRRPNTSFCFLDIRSPGLGDTAMYLCATSRETGPNSPLHFGNGTRLTVT.

In its sample, this clonotype was seen a few times. This chain connects TRBV11-2 to TRBJ2-7; D is undetermined. CDR1 is SGHAT and CDR2 is FQNNGV in the germline V gene. Trimming stripped 5 bases from V and 6 bases from J, with 20 bases between. The CDR3 has 15 residues. This CDR3 is CASSLIRVVGPEQYF. CDR3 coding DNA: TGTGCCAGCAGCCTTATTAGGGTTGTCGGGCCCGAGCAGTACTTC.

This clonotype was recorded at least ten times. The genes are TRBV27 and TRBJ1-3, with no clear D. This CDR3 is 13 amino acids long. Trimming stripped 4 bases from V and 3 bases from J, with 7 bases between. Germline lookup yields CDR1 MNHEY and CDR2 SMNVEV (reference sequence). The CDR3 spells CASSSTFGNTIYF. DNA of the CDR3: TGTGCCAGCAGTTCAACCTTTGGAAACACCATATATTTT.

This clonotype was counted at least ten times. This chain joins TRBV20-1 and TRBJ1-2, with TRBD1 matching 9 bases. V dropped 3 bases and J dropped 7; count of bases not matched to a gene: 12. The CDR3 is 15 residues long. The germline V gene encodes CDR1 DFQATT and CDR2 SNEGSKA (reference sequence). CDR3 sequence reads: CSASFGDRVFGGYTF. The CDR3 region has the DNA TGCAGTGCTAGTTTTGGGGACAGGGTATTCGGTGGCTACACCTTC.

The J gene is TRBJ1-1, the V gene TRBV6-1; tentative D call: TRBD1 (6 bases). CDR1 and CDR2 from the germline V gene are MNHNS and SASEGT. The CDR3 totals 13 residues. Trimming pared 2 bases from V and 6 bases from J, leaving 10 bases between. CDR3 sequence (DNA): TGTGCCAGCAGTGAACAGGGGAGGTCTGAAGCTTTCTTT. This gives the protein CASSEQGRSEAFF.

This clonotype came up many times. J is TRBJ1-6 and V is TRBV12-3 or TRBV12-4; 10 bases are a match to TRBD1. The CDR3 runs 15 residues. With 5 bases clipped from V and 9 bases from J, the junction kept 7 bases outside the gene matches. CDR3 protein: CASSLTRDRGSPLHF. The CDR3 DNA is TGTGCCAGCAGTCTAACCCGGGACAGGGGTTCACCCCTCCACTTT.